This T cell receptor beta chain was recorded in a study of CD8+CD57+ T cells in acquired aplastic anemia (dated by TCRdb to the late 2010s). Looking at the study overall: DNA extracted from sorted CD4+ and CD8+ cells had a mean of around 3.3 ug, with a range of roughly 0.17 to 27.4 ug. A CD8+CD57+ expansion meant a frequency higher than the mean frequency seen in healthy subjects. The research as a whole found: CD8+ Simpson's diversity did not differ significantly between patients and healthy controls (P=0.060). Around 27 CD8+ CDR3 sequences were found to be shared between patients and controls, but these sequences appeared to be highly expressed in patients and within the immunodominant clones of the patients.

At the junction V is shortened by 2 bases and J by 4 bases; bases outside the gene matches: 8. Including the terminal cysteine and phenylalanine, the CDR3 comprises 15 residues. The retained sequence is limited to the CDR3, 45 bases, with the frame set at the first base. The germline V gene provides CDR1 SGHVS and CDR2 FNYEAQ. Expansion of CD8+CD57+ cells had been shown by flow cytometry in the patients chosen for sequencing. Every patient had a diagnosis of severe acquired aplastic anemia based on International Study of Aplastic Anemia and Agranulocytosis and Camitta criteria. At the time blood was sampled, none of the patients had received any therapy. The study deep-sequenced TCR repertoires of sorted CD4+ and CD8+ blood T cells from severe aplastic anemia patients and healthy subjects. Patients were enrolled under clinicaltrials.gov protocols 00001620, 01623167, 00001397, 00071045, 00081523 and 00961064 in the USA. Ficoll-Paque density gradient centrifugation was used to isolate peripheral blood mononuclear cells. Before DNA extraction, CD4+ and CD8+ T cells were sorted by FACS or by magnetic beads.

Details on this clonotype: This receptor's antigen is unknown. The sample holds no much larger clone one base away, and base qualities are not on file.

Genomic DNA served as template for TCR beta VDJ combination and CDR3 sequence profiling. An Illumina HiSeq 2000 was the platform used for TCR repertoire sequencing. The study's processing was this. TRBV/TRBJ rearrangement plots, CDR3 size and DJ length profiles, and Simpson's diversity index were used to assess repertoires. The most abundant DNA sequence in the deep sequencing data was taken as the immunodominant clone. CDR3 amino acid sequences were checked for sharing across subjects and were also compared against the VDJdb database and published repertoires. The public reads were quality trimmed at Q25 with fastp and then assembled into clones with MiXCR by TCRdb, keeping productive beta chains. Entries are consolidated by CDR3 protein sequence, retaining the most common genes and DNA. None of the V and J calls come from the authors' own analysis; TCRdb made them. The sample data list 200,000 to 250,000 distinct CDR3 sequences, and 65% of these were observed just once. 58% of the sample lies in the top ten.

The V and J genes are TRBV7-6 and TRBJ2-7, and 7 junction bases match TRBD1. The receptor was isolated from a human donor with aplastic anemia. Sequencing was done on a sample of sorted CD4+, CD8+, or CD8+CD57+ T cells (not recorded which) from PBMCs. The DNA reads TGTGCCAGCAGCTTATCCCGAGACAGGGAGTACGAGCAGTACTTC. Its protein is CASSLSRDREYEQYF.